The 19 T cell receptor beta chains listed next were all sequenced from one sample in a study of cytomegalovirus exposure and HLA in healthy donors. The primer mix had 60 Vbeta and 13 Jbeta primers. Assay: immunoSEQ multiplex PCR; the TCRdb copy retains only in-frame clones and omits some. The sample shows 150,000 to 200,000 clones, about 82% of them seen only once. Sequenced: PBMCs. The receptor source for this set is a woman in her twenties or thirties in good health and CMV-seropositive.

V and J are TRBV29-1 and TRBJ2-3, with D maybe TRBD2 (6 bases). V dropped 6 bases and J dropped 6 bases, with 16 bases sitting between them. The CDR3 has 13 amino acids. CDR1 and CDR2 (germline): SQVTM, ANQGSEA. The chain's CDR3 is CSVTAGSGDTQYF. Written as DNA, the CDR3 is TGCAGCGTGACGGCGGGATCAGGGGATACGCAGTATTTT.

This chain joins TRBV30 and TRBJ2-1; D is ambiguous. Per the germline V gene, CDR1 is GTSNPN and CDR2 is SVGIG (reference sequence). There are 11 residues in the CDR3. The V gene lost 7 bases and the J gene lost 3 bases, with 7 bases spanning the gap. The DNA for the CDR3 is TGTGCCTCCACTTACTACAATGAGCAGTTCTTC. This codes for CASTYYNEQFF.

This sequence joins TRBV4-3 and TRBJ2-5; possible D gene TRBD2, 7 bases. The V end lost 0 bases, the J end lost 8 bases, and 13 bases lay between the germline ends. Germline assignment: CDR1 LGHNA and CDR2 YSLEER. CDR3 size: 14 residues. This CDR3 reads CASSQERGGRTQYF. In DNA form, the CDR3 reads TGCGCCAGCAGCCAAGAGAGGGGGGGACGAACCCAGTACTTC.

V is TRBV9 and J is TRBJ2-3, with D possibly TRBD1 on 6 matching bases. The CDR3 has 18 residues. The germline CDR1 and CDR2 sequences are SGDLS and YYNGEE. Trimming pared 4 bases from V and 2 bases from J, leaving 23 bases between. The CDR3 coding sequence is TGTGCCAGCAGCCCTAAGACTTTCACAGGGCCCCCCACAGATACGCAGTATTTT. This encodes CASSPKTFTGPPTDTQYF.

The chain uses TRBV6-6 and TRBJ1-6; no firm D call. This CDR3 is 14 amino acids long. The V end was cut by 5 bases, the J end by 7 bases, with 12 bases between. Per germline, CDR1 MNHNY and CDR2 SVGAGI (reference sequence). CDR3 residues: CASSQRDWNSPLHF. The CDR3, as DNA: TGTGCCAGCAGTCAGAGGGATTGGAATTCACCCCTCCACTTT.

The chain carries TRBV5-1 and TRBJ1-4; 9 positions agree with TRBD1. This CDR3 has 15 amino acids. J gave up 5 bases and V 0 bases, and 2 bases lay outside the gene matches. CDR1 is SGHRS and CDR2 is YFSETQ in the germline V gene. The CDR3 coding sequence is TGCGCCAGCAGCTTGGAGACAGGGGGGAATGAAAAACTGTTTTTT. Translation: CASSLETGGNEKLFF.

J is TRBJ2-3 and V is TRBV4-2; 9 bases are shared with TRBD2. After removal of 0 bases from V and 11 bases from J, the junction contained 9 bases not matched to a gene. The CDR3 sequence is 15 residues long. Germline-derived CDR1 and CDR2 are LGHNA and YNFKEQ. The CDR3 coding sequence is TGTGCCAGCAGCCAAGATCTGGTAGCGGGGGCCCTGCAGTATTTT. Translation: CASSQDLVAGALQYF.

J is TRBJ2-7 and V is TRBV7-9, with D tentatively TRBD1 (6 bases). The V and J ends lost 1 base and 2 bases respectively, with 9 bases between them. This CDR3 contains 14 residues. Germline-derived CDR1 and CDR2 are SEHNR and FQNEAQ (reference sequence). The CDR3, as DNA: TGTGCCAGCAGCTTAGGCGCAGGGGCCTACGAGCAGTACTTC. It translates to CASSLGAGAYEQYF.

The V and J genes are TRBV7-2 and TRBJ1-5, with a tentative D call TRBD1 (5 bases). Germline loops: CDR1 SGHTA, CDR2 FQGNSA. Between the trimmed V and J ends, which lost 3 bases and 2 bases, there was a span of 11 bases. The CDR3 sequence is 15 residues long. Here the CDR3 reads CASSFDVTGNQPQHF. In nucleotides, the CDR3 is TGTGCCAGCAGCTTCGACGTGACAGGCAATCAGCCCCAGCATTTT. Full variable domain (rest looked up from reference TRBV7-2 and TRBJ1-5): GAGVSQSPSNKVTEKGKDVELRCDPISGHTALYWYRQSLGQGLEFLIYFQGNSAPDKSGLPSDRFSAERTGGSVSTLTIQRTQQEDSAVYLCASSFDVTGNQPQHFGDGTRLSIL.

V is TRBV11-1 and J is TRBJ2-7; 11 nucleotides align to TRBD1. This CDR3 is built from 15 residues. The V gene end was trimmed by 5 bases and the J gene end by 3 bases; junction bases not matched to a gene: 6. Germline CDR1 is SGHAT and CDR2 is FQDESV (reference sequence). Here the CDR3 DNA reads TGTGCCAGCAGCCACCGGGGACAGGGGGTCTACGAGCAGTACTTC. Translation gives CASSHRGQGVYEQYF.

Here the CDR3 DNA reads TGCGCCAGCAGCCAAGCACGGGACAGAAGTGAAAAACTGTTTTTT. Amino acid sequence: CASSQARDRSEKLFF. The genes are TRBV4-1 and TRBJ1-4, with TRBD1 matching 7 bases. CDR1 MGHRA and CDR2 YSYEKL come from the germline V gene. There are 15 residues in the CDR3. V was clipped by 1 base and J by 7 bases; unmatched bases: 6.

The chain links TRBV6-1 to TRBJ2-2; 10 nucleotides agree with TRBD2. The J segment lost 0 bases and the V segment lost 5 bases, leaving 0 bases of the junction unmatched. This CDR3 is 15 amino acids long. CDR1 is MNHNS and CDR2 is SASEGT in the germline V gene. This chain's CDR3 is CASSLAGANTGELFF. CDR3 DNA: TGTGCCAGCAGTCTAGCGGGGGCGAACACCGGGGAGCTGTTTTTT.

This clone was found once. The chain couples TRBV2 to TRBJ2-7; unclear D gene. CDR3 length: 12 residues. From germline, CDR1 is SNHLY and CDR2 FYNNEI. Trimming cost V 10 bases and J 5 bases, with 15 bases left between them. CDR3: CAISSGRDEQYF. The DNA of the CDR3 is TGTGCCATCTCATCCGGTCGTGACGAGCAGTACTTC.

This rearrangement joins TRBV4-3 to TRBJ1-3; D not certain. The CDR3 runs 14 residues. Trimming left V 4 bases short and J 4 bases short, with 11 bases between. Per germline, CDR1 LGHNA and CDR2 YSLEER. The DNA of the CDR3 is TGCGCCAGCAGCCTAGAAGGAGGCGGAAACACCATATATTTT. Its translation is CASSLEGGGNTIYF.

The rearrangement uses TRBV25-1 and TRBJ2-1; no clear D gene. In germline, CDR1 is MGHDK, CDR2 SYGVNS. The CDR3 contains 16 residues. V lost 5 bases to trimming and J lost 2 bases, with 16 bases between them. The CDR3 loop reads CASSPPAASAYNEQFF. CDR3 nucleotides: TGTGCCAGCAGTCCTCCTGCCGCGAGCGCCTACAATGAGCAGTTCTTC.

The chain couples TRBV7-2 to TRBJ2-7, with 8 bases matching TRBD1. Losses at the gene ends were 3 bases for V and 6 bases for J; bases not matched to a gene: 7. Germline V gives CDR1 SGHTA, CDR2 FQGNSA. The CDR3 has 14 residues. CDR3 amino acids: CASSFLQGAGEQYF. The CDR3 nucleotides are TGTGCCAGCAGCTTCCTTCAGGGGGCGGGCGAGCAGTACTTC.

The gene calls are TRBV15 and TRBJ1-4, with D perhaps matching TRBD1 (6 bases). This CDR3 has 14 residues. Trimming took off 4 bases at V and 7 bases at J, with 13 bases between the two ends. Germline CDR1 and CDR2: LNHNV and YYDKDF (reference sequence). The CDR3 spells CATSTLGAGEKLFF. The DNA of the CDR3 is TGTGCCACCAGCACATTGGGGGCAGGTGAAAAACTGTTTTTT.

The chain's CDR3 is CASSLMGAVEKLFF. The CDR3 bases are TGCGCCAGCAGCTTGATGGGGGCAGTTGAAAAACTGTTTTTT. The chain carries TRBV5-1 and TRBJ1-4; weak D call: TRBD1 (6 bases). The ends were cut back, 1 base at V and 7 bases at J, with 11 bases in the middle. The CDR3 extends over 14 amino acids. Per germline, CDR1 SGHRS and CDR2 YFSETQ. The full variable domain, completed using reference TRBV5-1 and TRBJ1-4, is KAGVTQTPRYLIKTRGQQVTLSCSPISGHRSVSWYQQTPGQGLQFLFEYFSETQRNKGNFPGRFSGRQFSNSRSEMNVSTLELGDSALYLCASSLMGAVEKLFFGSGTQLSVL.

The V gene is TRBV10-3, the J gene TRBJ1-1, with D perhaps TRBD1 (5 bases). This CDR3 comprises 14 residues. Germline V gene lookup returns CDR1 ENHRY and CDR2 SYGVKD. Trimming took off 1 base at V and 1 base at J, with 7 bases between the two ends. In DNA, the CDR3 is TGTGCCATCAGTGAGTTACAGGAGAACACTGAAGCTTTCTTT. Translating gives CAISELQENTEAFF.